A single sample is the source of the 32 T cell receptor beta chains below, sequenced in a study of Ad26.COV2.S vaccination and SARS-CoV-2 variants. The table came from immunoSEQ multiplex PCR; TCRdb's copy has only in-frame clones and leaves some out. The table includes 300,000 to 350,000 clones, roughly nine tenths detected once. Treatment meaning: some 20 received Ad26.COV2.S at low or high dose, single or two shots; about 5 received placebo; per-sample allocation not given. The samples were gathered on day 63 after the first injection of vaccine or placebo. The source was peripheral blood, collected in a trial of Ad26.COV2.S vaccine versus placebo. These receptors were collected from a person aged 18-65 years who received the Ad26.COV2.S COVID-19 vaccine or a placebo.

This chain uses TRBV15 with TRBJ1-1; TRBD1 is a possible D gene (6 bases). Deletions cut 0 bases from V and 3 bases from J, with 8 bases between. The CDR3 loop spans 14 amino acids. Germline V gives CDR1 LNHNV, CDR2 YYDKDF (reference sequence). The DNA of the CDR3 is TGTGCCACCAGCAGAGATAGGGGGTACACTGAAGCTTTCTTT. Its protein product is CATSRDRGYTEAFF.

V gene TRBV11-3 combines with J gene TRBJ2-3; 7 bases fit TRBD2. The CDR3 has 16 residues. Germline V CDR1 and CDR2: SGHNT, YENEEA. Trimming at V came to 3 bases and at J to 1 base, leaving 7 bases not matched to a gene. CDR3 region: CASSLGGVSGTDTQYF. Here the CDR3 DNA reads TGTGCCAGCAGCTTGGGGGGGGTATCCGGCACAGATACGCAGTATTTT.

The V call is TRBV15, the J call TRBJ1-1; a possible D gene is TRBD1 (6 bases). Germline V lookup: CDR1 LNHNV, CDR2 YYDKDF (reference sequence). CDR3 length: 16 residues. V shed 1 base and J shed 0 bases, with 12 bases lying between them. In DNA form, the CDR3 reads TGTGCCACCAGCAGAGGAGCACAGGGATTGAACACTGAAGCTTTCTTT. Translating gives CATSRGAQGLNTEAFF.

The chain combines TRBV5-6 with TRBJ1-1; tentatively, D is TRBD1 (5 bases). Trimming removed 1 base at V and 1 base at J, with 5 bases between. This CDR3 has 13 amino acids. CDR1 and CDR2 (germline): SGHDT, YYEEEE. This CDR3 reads CASSLTGNTEAFF. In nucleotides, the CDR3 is TGTGCCAGCAGCTTGACAGGGAACACTGAAGCTTTCTTT.

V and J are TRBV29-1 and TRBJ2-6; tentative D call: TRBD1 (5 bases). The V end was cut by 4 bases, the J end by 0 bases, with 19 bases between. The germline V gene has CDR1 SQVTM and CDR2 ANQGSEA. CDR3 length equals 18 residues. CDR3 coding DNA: TGCAGCGTTGTCGTTGGGGCGTTATCAAGCTCTGGGGCCAACGTCCTGACTTTC. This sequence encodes CSVVVGALSSSGANVLTF.

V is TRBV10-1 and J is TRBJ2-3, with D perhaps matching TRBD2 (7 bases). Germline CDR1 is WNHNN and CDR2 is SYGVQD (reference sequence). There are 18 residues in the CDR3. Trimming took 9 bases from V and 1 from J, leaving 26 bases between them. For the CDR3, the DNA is TGCGCCAGGATTTTTCCGGAGGGGGAGGGCCGGGGCACAGATACGCAGTATTTT. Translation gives CARIFPEGEGRGTDTQYF.

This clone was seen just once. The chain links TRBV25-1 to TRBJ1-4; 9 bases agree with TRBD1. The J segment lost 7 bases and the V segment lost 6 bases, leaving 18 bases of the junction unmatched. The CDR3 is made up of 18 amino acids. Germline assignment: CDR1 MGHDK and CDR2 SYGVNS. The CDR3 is CASRATGTGTSLIEKLFF. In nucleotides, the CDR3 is TGTGCCAGCAGAGCCACCGGGACAGGGACCTCTCTTATTGAAAAACTGTTTTTT.

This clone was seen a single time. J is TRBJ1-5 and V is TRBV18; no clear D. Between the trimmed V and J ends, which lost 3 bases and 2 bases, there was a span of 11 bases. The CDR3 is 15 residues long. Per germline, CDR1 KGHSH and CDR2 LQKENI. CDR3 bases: TGTGCCAGCTCACCCTTGGGCGCGGGCAATCAGCCCCAGCATTTT. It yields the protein CASSPLGAGNQPQHF.

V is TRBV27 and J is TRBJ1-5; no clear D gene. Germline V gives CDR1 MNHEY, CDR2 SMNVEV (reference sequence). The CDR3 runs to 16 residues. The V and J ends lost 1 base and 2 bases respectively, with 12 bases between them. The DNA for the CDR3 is TGTGCCAGCAGTTTATATGCAGTCGGGGGCAATCAGCCCCAGCATTTT. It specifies CASSLYAVGGNQPQHF.

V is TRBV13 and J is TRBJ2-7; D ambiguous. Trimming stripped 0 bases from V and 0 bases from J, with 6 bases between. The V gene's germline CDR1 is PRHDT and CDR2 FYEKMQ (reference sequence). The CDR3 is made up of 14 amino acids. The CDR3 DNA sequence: TGTGCCAGCAGCTTAGGCAGGAGCTCCTACGAGCAGTACGTC. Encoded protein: CASSLGRSSYEQYV.

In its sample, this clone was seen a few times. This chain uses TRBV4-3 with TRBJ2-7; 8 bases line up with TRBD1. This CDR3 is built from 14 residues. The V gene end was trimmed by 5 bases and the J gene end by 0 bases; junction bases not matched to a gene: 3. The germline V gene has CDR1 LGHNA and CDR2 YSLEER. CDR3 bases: TGCGCCAGCAGCTTCACAGGGGGCTCCTACGAGCAGTACTTC. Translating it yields CASSFTGGSYEQYF.

CDR3 DNA sequence: TGTGCCAGCAGCGTGGGACCTTCGCCGAATCAGCCCCAGCATTTT. This gives the protein CASSVGPSPNQPQHF. The V call is TRBV9, the J call TRBJ1-5, with D possibly being TRBD1 (5 bases). The germline gives CDR1 SGDLS, CDR2 YYNGEE. The CDR3 covers 15 residues. V shed 2 bases and J shed 4 bases, with 13 bases lying between them.

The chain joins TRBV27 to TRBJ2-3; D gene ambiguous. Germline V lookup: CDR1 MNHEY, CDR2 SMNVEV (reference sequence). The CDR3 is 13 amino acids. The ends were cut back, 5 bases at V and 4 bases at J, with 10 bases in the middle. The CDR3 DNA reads TGTGCCAGCAGTACCAACCCTCCAGATACGCAGTATTTT. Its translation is CASSTNPPDTQYF.

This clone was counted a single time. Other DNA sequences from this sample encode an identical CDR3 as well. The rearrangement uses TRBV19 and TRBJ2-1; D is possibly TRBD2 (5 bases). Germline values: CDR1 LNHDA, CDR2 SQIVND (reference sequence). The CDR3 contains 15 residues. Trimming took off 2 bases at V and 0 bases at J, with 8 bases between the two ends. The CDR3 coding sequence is TGTGCCAGTAGTATATCGGGGAGCTCCTACAATGAGCAGTTCTTC. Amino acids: CASSISGSSYNEQFF.

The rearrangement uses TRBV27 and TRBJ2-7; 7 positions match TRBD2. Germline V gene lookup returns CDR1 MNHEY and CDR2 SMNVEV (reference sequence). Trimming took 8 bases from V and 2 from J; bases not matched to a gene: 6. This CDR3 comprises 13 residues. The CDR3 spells CASATGTTYEQYF. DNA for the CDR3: TGTGCCAGCGCGACCGGGACTACCTACGAGCAGTACTTC.

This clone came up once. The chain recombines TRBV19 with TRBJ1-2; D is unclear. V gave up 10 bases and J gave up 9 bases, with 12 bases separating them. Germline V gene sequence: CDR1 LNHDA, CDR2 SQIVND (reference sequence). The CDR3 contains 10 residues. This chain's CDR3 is CATGEGSYTF. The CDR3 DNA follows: TGTGCCACCGGGGAGGGAAGCTACACCTTC.

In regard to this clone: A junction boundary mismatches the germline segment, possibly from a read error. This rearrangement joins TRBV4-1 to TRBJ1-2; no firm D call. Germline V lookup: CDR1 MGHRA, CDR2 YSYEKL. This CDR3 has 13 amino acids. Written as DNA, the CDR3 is TGCGCCAGCAGTCAAGCCTCCAACTATGGCTACACCTTC. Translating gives CASSQASNYGYTF.

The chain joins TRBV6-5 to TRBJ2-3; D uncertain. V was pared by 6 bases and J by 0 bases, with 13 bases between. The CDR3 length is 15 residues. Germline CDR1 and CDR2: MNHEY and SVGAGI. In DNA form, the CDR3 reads TGTGCCAGCAGCTCGTCGGATCCTAGCACAGATACGCAGTATTTT. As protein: CASSSSDPSTDTQYF.

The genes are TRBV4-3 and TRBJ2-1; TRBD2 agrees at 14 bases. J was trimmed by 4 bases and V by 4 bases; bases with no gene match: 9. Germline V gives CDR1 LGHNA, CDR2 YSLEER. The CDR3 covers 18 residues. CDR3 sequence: CASSRKPGTSGGYNEQFF. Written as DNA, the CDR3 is TGCGCCAGCAGCCGGAAACCCGGGACTAGCGGGGGATACAATGAGCAGTTCTTC.

The CDR3 spells CASSLEGTKNQETQYF. In DNA, the CDR3 is TGTGCCAGCAGCTTAGAAGGGACAAAGAACCAAGAGACCCAGTACTTC. The chain uses TRBV7-2 and TRBJ2-5, with a possible D match to TRBD1 (6 bases). Germline lookup yields CDR1 SGHTA and CDR2 FQGNSA. There are 16 residues in the CDR3. V lost 1 base and J lost 0, with 12 bases in between.

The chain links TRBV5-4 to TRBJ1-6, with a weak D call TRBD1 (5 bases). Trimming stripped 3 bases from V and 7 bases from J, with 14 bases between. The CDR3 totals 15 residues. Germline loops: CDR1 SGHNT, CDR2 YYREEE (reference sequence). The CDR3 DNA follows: TGTGCCAGCAGCTCGCAGGGTTTTGGGAATTCACCCCTCCACTTT. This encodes CASSSQGFGNSPLHF.

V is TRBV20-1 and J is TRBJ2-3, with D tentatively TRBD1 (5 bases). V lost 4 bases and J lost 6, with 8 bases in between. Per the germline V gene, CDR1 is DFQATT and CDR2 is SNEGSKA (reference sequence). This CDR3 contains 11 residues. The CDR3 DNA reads TGCAGTGCTACAGGGCCGGATACGCAGTATTTT. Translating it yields CSATGPDTQYF.

The CDR3 DNA is TGTGCCAGCAGCGTCACCCTTCTAGCGCCATCAAAGCAGTTCTTC. Translated, it gives CASSVTLLAPSKQFF. This rearrangement joins TRBV9 to TRBJ2-1; maybe TRBD2 (6 bases). CDR1 is SGDLS and CDR2 is YYNGEE in the germline V gene. This CDR3 contains 15 residues. Between the trimmed V and J ends, which lost 2 bases and 11 bases, there was a span of 20 bases.

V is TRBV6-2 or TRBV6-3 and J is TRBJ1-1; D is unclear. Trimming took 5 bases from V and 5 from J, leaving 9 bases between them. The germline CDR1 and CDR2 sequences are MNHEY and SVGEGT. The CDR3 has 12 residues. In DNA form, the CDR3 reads TGTGCCAGCAGTGGAGGAGAGACTGAAGCTTTCTTT. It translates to CASSGGETEAFF.

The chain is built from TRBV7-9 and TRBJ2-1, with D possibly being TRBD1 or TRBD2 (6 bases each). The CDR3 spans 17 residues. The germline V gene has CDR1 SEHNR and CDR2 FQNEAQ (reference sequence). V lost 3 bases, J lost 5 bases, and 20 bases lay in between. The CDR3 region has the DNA TGTGCCAGCAGCTTCCTAGGGGGTCTCCGGGGGAACAATGAGCAGTTCTTC. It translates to CASSFLGGLRGNNEQFF.

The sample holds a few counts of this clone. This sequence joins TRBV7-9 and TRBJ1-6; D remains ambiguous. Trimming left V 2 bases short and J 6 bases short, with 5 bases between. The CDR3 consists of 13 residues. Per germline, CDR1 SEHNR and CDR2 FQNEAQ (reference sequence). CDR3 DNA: TGTGCCAGCAGCTTACAACTTAATTCACCCCTCCACTTT. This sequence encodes CASSLQLNSPLHF.

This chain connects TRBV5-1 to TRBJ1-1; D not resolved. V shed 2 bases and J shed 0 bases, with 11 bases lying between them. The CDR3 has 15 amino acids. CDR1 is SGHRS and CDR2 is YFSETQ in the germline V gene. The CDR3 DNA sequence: TGCGCCAGCAGCTTTTCTCCGGGGATGAACACTGAAGCTTTCTTT. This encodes CASSFSPGMNTEAFF.

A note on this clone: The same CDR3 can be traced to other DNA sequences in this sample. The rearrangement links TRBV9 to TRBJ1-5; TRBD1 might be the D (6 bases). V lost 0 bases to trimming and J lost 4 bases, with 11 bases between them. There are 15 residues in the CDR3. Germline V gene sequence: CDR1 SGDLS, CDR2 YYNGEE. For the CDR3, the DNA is TGTGCCAGCAGCGTAGAAGGGGGATCGAATCAGCCCCAGCATTTT. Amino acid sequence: CASSVEGGSNQPQHF.

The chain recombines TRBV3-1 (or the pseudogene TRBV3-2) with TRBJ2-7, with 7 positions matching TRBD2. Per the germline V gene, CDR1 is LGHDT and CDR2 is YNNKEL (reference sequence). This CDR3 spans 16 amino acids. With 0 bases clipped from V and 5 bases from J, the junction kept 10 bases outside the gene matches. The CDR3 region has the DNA TGTGCCAGCAGCCAAGACGTCGGAGTAGCGGGTAACGAGCAGTACTTC. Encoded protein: CASSQDVGVAGNEQYF.

The CDR3 reads CSYLGGGPNTEAFF. CDR3 nucleotide sequence: TGCAGCTACCTGGGTGGGGGGCCGAACACTGAAGCTTTCTTT. The V and J genes are TRBV29-1 and TRBJ1-1; the D gene is possibly TRBD1 (6 bases). This CDR3 contains 14 residues. Germline loops: CDR1 SQVTM, CDR2 ANQGSEA. The V and J ends lost 8 bases and 1 base respectively, with 17 bases between them.

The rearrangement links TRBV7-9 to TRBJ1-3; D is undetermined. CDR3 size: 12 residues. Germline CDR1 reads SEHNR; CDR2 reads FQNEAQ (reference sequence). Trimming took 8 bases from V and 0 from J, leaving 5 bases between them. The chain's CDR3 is CASESSGNTIYF. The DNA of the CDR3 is TGTGCCAGCGAGAGCTCTGGAAACACCATATATTTT.

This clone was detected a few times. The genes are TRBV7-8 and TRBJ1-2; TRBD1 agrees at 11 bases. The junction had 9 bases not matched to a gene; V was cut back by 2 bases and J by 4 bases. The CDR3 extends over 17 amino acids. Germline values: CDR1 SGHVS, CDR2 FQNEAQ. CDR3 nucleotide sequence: TGTGCCAGCAGCTTATCCCTGGACAGGGGGCAAACCTATGGCTACACCTTC. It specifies CASSLSLDRGQTYGYTF.